The 18 T cell receptor beta chains listed next were all sequenced from one sample in a study of Ad26.COV2.S vaccination and SARS-CoV-2 variants. The assay was immunoSEQ multiplex PCR, and TCRdb's table has in-frame clones only and misses some. This table holds over 110,000 clones, roughly 90% found once. The sample was peripheral blood, taken after recovery from COVID-19. The receptor set was obtained from a human donor who had recovered from COVID-19.

This chain joins TRBV7-8 and TRBJ2-7; D could derive from TRBD1 or TRBD2 (5 bases each). Between the trimmed V and J ends, which lost 1 base and 5 bases, there was a span of 18 bases. The CDR3 totals 16 residues. Germline assignment: CDR1 SGHVS and CDR2 FQNEAQ. The CDR3 sequence is CASSLVGGRGGNEQYF. The CDR3 DNA is TGTGCCAGCAGCTTAGTTGGGGGACGTGGAGGAAACGAGCAGTACTTC.

This chain uses TRBV9 with TRBJ1-5; 9 bases are shared with TRBD1. CDR1 and CDR2 (germline): SGDLS, YYNGEE. V was pared by 1 base and J by 1 base, with 12 bases of the junction left unmatched. The CDR3 runs 19 residues. Written as DNA, the CDR3 is TGTGCCAGCAGCGTATTAGGCCGGGACAGGGATGGGAGCAATCAGCCCCAGCATTTT. This codes for CASSVLGRDRDGSNQPQHF. The full variable domain, rest sourced from reference TRBV9 and TRBJ1-5, is DSGVTQTPKHLITATGQRVTLRCSPRSGDLSVYWYQQSLDQGLQFLIQYYNGEERAKGNILERFSAQQFPDLHSELNLSSLELGDSALYFCASSVLGRDRDGSNQPQHFGDGTRLSIL.

This clone has just one count. The rearrangement links TRBV7-9 to TRBJ1-5; 9 bases agree with TRBD1. Germline CDR1 reads SEHNR; CDR2 reads FQNEAQ (reference sequence). This CDR3 comprises 18 residues. J lost 1 base, V lost 5 bases, and 12 bases had no gene match. The CDR3 DNA sequence: TGTGCCAGCAGCAAATCCCAAACCGGGACAGGGAGCAATCAGCCCCAGCATTTT. It yields the protein CASSKSQTGTGSNQPQHF.

This sequence joins TRBV13 and TRBJ2-7, with TRBD1 matching 7 bases. This CDR3 spans 14 amino acids. The junction had 4 bases not matched to a gene; V was cut back by 5 bases and J by 0 bases. Germline CDR1 is PRHDT and CDR2 is FYEKMQ (reference sequence). The CDR3: CASSKRDSSYEQYF. The CDR3 nucleotides read TGTGCCAGCAGCAAAAGGGACAGCTCCTACGAGCAGTACTTC.

This chain joins TRBV19 and TRBJ1-2; D call uncertain. Trimming removed 7 bases from V and 6 bases from J, with 21 bases in between. Germline-derived CDR1 and CDR2 are LNHDA and SQIVND (reference sequence). CDR3 length equals 15 residues. CDR3 sequence reads: CASTETHGLWHGYTF. The CDR3 DNA reads as TGTGCCAGTACCGAAACGCACGGGTTGTGGCATGGCTACACCTTC.

This chain joins TRBV5-4 and TRBJ1-6; 8 positions agree with TRBD1. The CDR3 has 16 amino acids. Germline V gene lookup returns CDR1 SGHNT and CDR2 YYREEE (reference sequence). After removal of 4 bases from V and 7 bases from J, the junction contained 10 bases not matched to a gene. The CDR3 reads CASSTDRTGKNSPLHF. The CDR3 DNA reads as TGTGCCAGCAGCACTGACCGGACAGGGAAAAATTCACCCCTCCACTTT.

This clone was seen a single time. The V and J genes are TRBV13 and TRBJ2-7, with TRBD1 identical over 9 bases. The germline V gene has CDR1 PRHDT and CDR2 FYEKMQ (reference sequence). V trimming: 6 bases; J trimming: 3 bases; junction bases outside the gene matches: 12. This CDR3 is built from 16 residues. The CDR3 loop is CASSPFWTGAIYEQYF. As DNA, the CDR3 is TGTGCCAGCAGTCCCTTCTGGACAGGGGCTATCTACGAGCAGTACTTC.

The chain carries TRBV2 and TRBJ2-3; D is ambiguous. Germline values: CDR1 SNHLY, CDR2 FYNNEI. The CDR3 is 12 amino acids. Trimming left V 5 bases short and J 5 bases short, with 8 bases between. The CDR3 coding sequence is TGTGCCAGCAGTAGGACCGTAGATACGCAGTATTTT. It is translated as CASSRTVDTQYF.

This chain links TRBV6-5 with TRBJ2-7, with D perhaps TRBD1 (6 bases). V was pared by 10 bases and J by 3 bases, with 19 bases between. CDR3 length: 14 amino acids. Germline CDR1 MNHEY, CDR2 SVGAGI. This CDR3 is CATAPQGFNYEQYF. The DNA for the CDR3 is TGTGCCACCGCCCCACAGGGCTTTAACTACGAGCAGTACTTC.

This sequence joins TRBV7-2 and TRBJ1-5; 8 bases are shared with TRBD1. CDR1 SGHTA and CDR2 FQGNSA come from the germline V gene. The trim removed 5 bases at V and 6 bases at J, leaving 6 bases unmatched. The CDR3 totals 14 residues. The CDR3 protein is CASSPGQGTQPQHF. The CDR3 nucleotides are TGTGCCAGCAGCCCAGGACAGGGCACTCAGCCCCAGCATTTT.

The chain carries TRBV7-2 and TRBJ1-3; D uncertain. Between the trimmed V and J ends, which lost 1 base and 5 bases, there was a span of 9 bases. The germline V gene encodes CDR1 SGHTA and CDR2 FQGNSA. The CDR3 loop spans 14 amino acids. CDR3 DNA sequence: TGTGCCAGCAGCTTAGGGCCTCAGAGAAACACCATATATTTT. Translation gives CASSLGPQRNTIYF. Combining the CDR3 with reference TRBV7-2 and TRBJ1-3 gives the whole variable domain GAGVSQSPSNKVTEKGKDVELRCDPISGHTALYWYRQSLGQGLEFLIYFQGNSAPDKSGLPSDRFSAERTGGSVSTLTIQRTQQEDSAVYLCASSLGPQRNTIYFGEGSWLTVV.

On this clone itself: A much larger clone differs from this one at a single base, so this may be a read error. V is TRBV3-1 (or the pseudogene TRBV3-2) and J is TRBJ2-2; D is ambiguous. The ends were cut back, 2 bases at V and 4 bases at J, with 2 bases in the middle. Germline V CDR1 and CDR2: LGHDT, YNNKEL (reference sequence). The CDR3 covers 12 residues. CDR3 sequence: CASSQSTGELFF. The DNA of the CDR3 is TGTGCCAGCAGCCAAAGCACCGGGGAGCTGTTTTTT.

The chain has TRBV9 and TRBJ1-2, with D possibly matching TRBD1 (5 bases). CDR3 length equals 14 residues. With 0 bases removed from V and 10 bases from J, the gap between germline ends came to 16 bases. Germline CDR1 reads SGDLS; CDR2 reads YYNGEE. The CDR3 sequence is CASSVGGWQGDYTF. CDR3 sequence (DNA): TGTGCCAGCAGCGTAGGAGGTTGGCAGGGAGACTACACCTTC.

The chain recombines TRBV4-1 with TRBJ2-5; maybe TRBD2 (7 bases). Germline CDR1 reads MGHRA; CDR2 reads YSYEKL. This CDR3 region has 16 residues. Trimming stripped 0 bases from V and 5 bases from J, with 16 bases between. The DNA of the CDR3 is TGCGCCAGCAGCCAAGAATTTGGGGGGGGCGGGGAGACCCAGTACTTC. It codes for CASSQEFGGGGETQYF.

The rearrangement joins TRBV5-1 to TRBJ2-5; weak D call: TRBD2 (6 bases). Germline-derived CDR1 and CDR2 are SGHRS and YFSETQ. V lost 5 bases, J lost 4 bases, and 18 bases lay in between. The CDR3 consists of 15 residues. CDR3 amino acids: CASSRESTGGETQYF. DNA of the CDR3: TGCGCCAGCAGTCGAGAATCCACCGGGGGAGAGACCCAGTACTTC.

This chain joins TRBV2 and TRBJ2-7; D unclear. Germline CDR1 and CDR2: SNHLY and FYNNEI. CDR3 length: 13 amino acids. V lost 8 bases and J lost 0, with 11 bases in between. In DNA, the CDR3 is TGTGCCAGCCGGGCTACCAGCTCCTACGAGCAGTACTTC. As protein: CASRATSSYEQYF.

The gene calls are TRBV7-2 and TRBJ2-3; D is possibly TRBD1 or TRBD2 (5 bases each). V dropped 2 bases and J dropped 2 bases, with 14 bases sitting between them. From germline, CDR1 is SGHTA and CDR2 FQGNSA. This CDR3 comprises 16 residues. For the CDR3, the DNA is TGTGCCAGCAGCTTAAAGGGGAGCCCTACCACAGATACGCAGTATTTT. Protein: CASSLKGSPTTDTQYF.

CDR3 region: CAHQRGGNEQFF. As DNA, the CDR3 is TGTGCGCACCAGCGGGGGGGCAATGAGCAGTTCTTC. The rearrangement links TRBV28 to TRBJ2-1; 10 positions match TRBD2. The germline gives CDR1 MDHEN, CDR2 SYDVKM. The length of the CDR3 is 12 residues.